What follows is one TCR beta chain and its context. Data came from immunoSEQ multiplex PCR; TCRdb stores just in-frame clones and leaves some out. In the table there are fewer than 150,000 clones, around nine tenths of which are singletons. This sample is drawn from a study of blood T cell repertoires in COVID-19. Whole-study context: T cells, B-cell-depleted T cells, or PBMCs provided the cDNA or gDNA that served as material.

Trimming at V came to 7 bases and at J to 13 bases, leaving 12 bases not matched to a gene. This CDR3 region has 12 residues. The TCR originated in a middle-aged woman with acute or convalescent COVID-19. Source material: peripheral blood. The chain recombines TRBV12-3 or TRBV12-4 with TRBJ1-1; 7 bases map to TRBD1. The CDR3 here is CASNTRGQKGFF. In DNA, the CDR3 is TGTGCCAGCAATACAAGGGGACAGAAGGGTTTCTTT.